The clone carrying this T cell receptor (beta chain) was recorded a few times. The CDR3 spans 15 residues. Looked up from germline, CDR1 is MNHEY and CDR2 is SMNVEV (reference sequence). V was pared by 2 bases and J by 8 bases, with 13 bases between. The sample comes from a study of T cell clonotyping in hematopoietic cell transplantation. Profiled with immunoSEQ multiplex PCR; TCRdb holds only in-frame clones, not every one. The top ten clones hold under 3% of a sample with about 16,000 clones, 75% to 90% of them seen once. The material sequenced was peripheral blood mononuclear cells. The origin of this receptor is a man between 50 and 59 years old in good health. Some clones in this sample may be carry-over from other donors' samples. The V and J genes are TRBV27 and TRBJ1-6; D is ambiguous. The DNA for the CDR3 is TGTGCCAGCAGTTTAGGGCGGAGTCCCGATTCACCCCTCCACTTT. It is translated as CASSLGRSPDSPLHF.